The 2 T cell receptor beta chains reported below all come from one sample, sequenced in a study of cytomegalovirus exposure and HLA in healthy donors. The PCR used 60 Vbeta and 13 Jbeta primers. Using immunoSEQ multiplex PCR, the repertoire was profiled, and TCRdb retains in-frame clones only, with some absent. The data show roughly 130,000 clones, about 80% seen once. The sequenced sample was PBMCs. The receptors come from a woman aged 40 to 50 in good health and CMV-seronegative.

The chain uses TRBV10-3 and TRBJ2-7; TRBD2 aligns across 7 bases. Germline CDR1 reads ENHRY; CDR2 reads SYGVKD. This CDR3 has 14 amino acids. V shed 4 bases and J 6 bases; nucleotides not matched to a gene: 9. The chain's CDR3 is CAISGGGSLGEQYF. The CDR3 nucleotides are TGTGCCATCAGTGGGGGGGGTTCTCTGGGCGAGCAGTACTTC.

The chain carries TRBV10-3 and TRBJ2-1, with D perhaps matching TRBD2 (6 bases). Germline loops: CDR1 ENHRY, CDR2 SYGVKD. CDR3 size: 12 residues. V lost 4 bases to trimming and J lost 8 bases, with 9 bases between them. For the CDR3, the DNA is TGTGCCATCAGTGGACTAGGCGATGAGCAGTTCTTC. Protein: CAISGLGDEQFF.